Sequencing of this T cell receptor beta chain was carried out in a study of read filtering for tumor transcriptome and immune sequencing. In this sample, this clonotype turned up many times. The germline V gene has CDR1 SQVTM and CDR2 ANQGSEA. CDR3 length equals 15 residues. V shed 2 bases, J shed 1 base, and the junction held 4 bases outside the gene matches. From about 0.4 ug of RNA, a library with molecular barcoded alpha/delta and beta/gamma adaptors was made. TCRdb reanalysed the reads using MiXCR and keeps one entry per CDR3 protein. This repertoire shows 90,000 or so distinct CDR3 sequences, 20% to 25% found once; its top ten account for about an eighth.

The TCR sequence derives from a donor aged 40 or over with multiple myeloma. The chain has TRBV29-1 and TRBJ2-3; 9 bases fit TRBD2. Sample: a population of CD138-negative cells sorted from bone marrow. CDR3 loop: CSVELAGSGTDTQYF. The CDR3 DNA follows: TGCAGCGTTGAACTAGCGGGGAGTGGCACAGATACGCAGTATTTT.